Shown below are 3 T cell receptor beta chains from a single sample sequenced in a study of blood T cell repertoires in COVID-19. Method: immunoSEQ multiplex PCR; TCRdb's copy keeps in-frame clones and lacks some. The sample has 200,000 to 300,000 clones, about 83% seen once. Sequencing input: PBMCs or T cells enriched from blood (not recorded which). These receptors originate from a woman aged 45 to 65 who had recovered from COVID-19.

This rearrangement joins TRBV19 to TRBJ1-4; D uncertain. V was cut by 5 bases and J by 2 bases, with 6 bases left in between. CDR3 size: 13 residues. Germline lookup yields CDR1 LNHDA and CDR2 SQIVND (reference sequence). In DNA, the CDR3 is TGTGCCAGTAGTGCGTCTACTAATGAAAAACTGTTTTTT. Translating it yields CASSASTNEKLFF.

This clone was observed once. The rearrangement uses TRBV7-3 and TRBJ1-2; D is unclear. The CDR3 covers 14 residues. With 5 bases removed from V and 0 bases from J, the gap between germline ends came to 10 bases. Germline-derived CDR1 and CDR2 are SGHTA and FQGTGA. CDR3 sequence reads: CASSPGSTNYGYTF. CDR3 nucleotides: TGTGCCAGCAGCCCGGGTTCCACTAACTATGGCTACACCTTC.

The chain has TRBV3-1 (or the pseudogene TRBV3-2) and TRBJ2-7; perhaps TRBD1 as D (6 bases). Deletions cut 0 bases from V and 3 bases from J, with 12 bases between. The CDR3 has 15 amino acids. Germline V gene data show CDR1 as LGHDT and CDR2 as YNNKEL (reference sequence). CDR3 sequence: CASSQDPARGYEQYF. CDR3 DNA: TGTGCCAGCAGCCAAGATCCGGCCAGGGGCTACGAGCAGTACTTC.